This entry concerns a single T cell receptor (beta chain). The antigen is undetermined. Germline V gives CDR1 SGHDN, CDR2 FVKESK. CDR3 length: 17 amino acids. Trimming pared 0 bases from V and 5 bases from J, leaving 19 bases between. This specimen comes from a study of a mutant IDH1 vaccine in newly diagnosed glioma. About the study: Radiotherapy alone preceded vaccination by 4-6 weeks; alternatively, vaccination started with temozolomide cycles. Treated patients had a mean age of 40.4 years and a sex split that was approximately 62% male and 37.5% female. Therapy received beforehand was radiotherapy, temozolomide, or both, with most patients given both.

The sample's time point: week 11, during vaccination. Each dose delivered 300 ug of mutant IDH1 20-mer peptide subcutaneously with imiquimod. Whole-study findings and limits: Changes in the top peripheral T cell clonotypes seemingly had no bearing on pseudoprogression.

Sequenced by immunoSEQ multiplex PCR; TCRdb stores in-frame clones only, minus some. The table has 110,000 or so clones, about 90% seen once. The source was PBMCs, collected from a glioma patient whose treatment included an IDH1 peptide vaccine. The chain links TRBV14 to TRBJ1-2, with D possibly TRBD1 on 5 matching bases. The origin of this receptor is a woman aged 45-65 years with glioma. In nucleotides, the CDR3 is TGTGCCAGCAGCCAAGATGGGCAGGGACCTTACCTTTATGGCTACACCTTC. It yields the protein CASSQDGQGPYLYGYTF.